The 14 T cell receptor beta chains reported below all come from one sample, sequenced in a study of beta chain features in type 1 diabetes. Since all of the isolated RNA was reverse transcribed, expressed TCRB transcripts were what got sequenced. Assay: immunoSEQ multiplex PCR; the TCRdb copy retains only in-frame clones and omits some. The sample contains a few hundred thousand clones, 27% of which appear only once. Sequences were obtained from central memory CD4+ T cells from blood. Receptors were obtained from a man aged 25 to 40 in good health.

A few counts support this clone. This chain connects TRBV5-4 to TRBJ2-5; TRBD1 matches 10 bases. The J segment lost 5 bases and the V segment lost 10 bases, leaving 8 bases of the junction unmatched. CDR3 length: 13 amino acids. The V gene's germline CDR1 is SGHNT and CDR2 YYREEE (reference sequence). The CDR3 DNA follows: TGTGCCTGGAGGGGACAGGGGACGGAGACCCAGTACTTC. The encoded protein is CAWRGQGTETQYF.

Only a few counts were recorded for this clone. A far larger clone is only one base removed, so a read error is likely. The rearrangement uses TRBV5-1 and TRBJ2-3, with D perhaps matching TRBD2 (5 bases). V gave up 4 bases and J gave up 0 bases, with 12 bases separating them. Germline V CDR1 and CDR2: SGHRS, YFSETQ. The CDR3 is 15 residues long. The CDR3 DNA follows: TGCGCCAGCAGCCGCGGACTCGATAGCACAGATACGCAGTATTTT. Its translation: CASSRGLDSTDTQYF.

V is TRBV5-4 and J is TRBJ2-5; D perhaps matches TRBD1 (6 bases). The CDR3 is 14 amino acids. V gave up 4 bases and J gave up 4 bases, with 14 bases separating them. The germline gives CDR1 SGHNT, CDR2 YYREEE (reference sequence). Written as DNA, the CDR3 is TGTGCCAGCAGCCCAGGGACATTCCGAGAGACCCAGTACTTC. Translation gives CASSPGTFRETQYF.

This clone has at least ten counts. V is TRBV7-2 and J is TRBJ2-3; D not certain. CDR1 SGHTA and CDR2 FQGNSA come from the germline V gene. CDR3 length: 15 residues. Trimming took 2 bases from V and 2 from J, leaving 11 bases between them. The CDR3 here is CASSLNAAYTDTQYF. The CDR3, as DNA: TGTGCCAGCAGCTTAAATGCGGCCTACACAGATACGCAGTATTTT. The full variable domain, with the rest looked up from reference TRBV7-2 and TRBJ2-3, is GAGVSQSPSNKVTEKGKDVELRCDPISGHTALYWYRQSLGQGLEFLIYFQGNSAPDKSGLPSDRFSAERTGGSVSTLTIQRTQQEDSAVYLCASSLNAAYTDTQYFGPGTRLTVL.

The J gene is TRBJ2-7, the V gene TRBV30; 7 bases are shared with TRBD2. There are 12 residues in the CDR3. Per the germline V gene, CDR1 is GTSNPN and CDR2 is SVGIG (reference sequence). Trimming removed 3 bases from V and 5 bases from J; junction bases left unmatched: 4. The CDR3, as DNA: TGTGCCTGGAGCGACCGGGGGGACGAGCAGTACTTC. Protein: CAWSDRGDEQYF.

The table lists this clone with a few counts. The V and J genes are TRBV29-1 and TRBJ1-3, with a tentative D call TRBD1 (6 bases). The CDR3 is made up of 14 amino acids. The germline gives CDR1 SQVTM, CDR2 ANQGSEA. V was clipped by 6 bases and J by 2 bases, with 14 bases between them. The CDR3 nucleotides are TGCAGCGTGAGGACAGCTCCTACTGGAAACACCATATATTTT. This encodes CSVRTAPTGNTIYF.

This chain uses TRBV6-5 with TRBJ2-3; a weak D match, TRBD1 (6 bases). The CDR3 covers 12 residues. With 10 bases removed from V and 2 bases from J, the gap between germline ends came to 10 bases. CDR1 is MNHEY and CDR2 is SVGAGI in the germline V gene. This chain's CDR3 is CATTGTTDTQYF. CDR3 in DNA: TGTGCCACCACAGGGACCACAGATACGCAGTATTTT.

This clone came up a few times. Distinct nucleotide sequences in the sample also encode this CDR3. The genes are TRBV7-2 and TRBJ1-6; D gene unclear. Per the germline V gene, CDR1 is SGHTA and CDR2 is FQGNSA. Between the trimmed V and J ends, which lost 5 bases and 7 bases, there was a span of 12 bases. The CDR3 totals 14 residues. The CDR3 bases are TGTGCCAGCAGCCCGGGCCCACGGAATTCACCCCTCCACTTT. Translating gives CASSPGPRNSPLHF.

The chain combines TRBV19 with TRBJ2-7, with D maybe TRBD1 (6 bases). This CDR3 is 13 amino acids long. Germline CDR1 LNHDA, CDR2 SQIVND (reference sequence). Trimming shortened V by 4 bases and J by 3 bases, and 10 bases separated the two germline ends. CDR3 nucleotide sequence: TGTGCCAGTAGTAGAAGCAGGGGCTACGAGCAGTACTTC. As protein: CASSRSRGYEQYF. Supplemented by reference TRBV19 and TRBJ2-7, the full variable domain reads DGGITQSPKYLFRKEGQNVTLSCEQNLNHDAMYWYRQDPGQGLRLIYYSQIVNDFQKGDIAEGYSVSREKKESFPLTVTSAQKNPTAFYLCASSRSRGYEQYFGPGTRLTVT.

This clone was seen more than once but under ten times. This sequence joins TRBV10-3 and TRBJ2-3; TRBD1 aligns across 8 bases. With 10 bases clipped from V and 0 bases from J, the junction kept 6 bases outside the gene matches. The CDR3 loop spans 14 amino acids. Germline CDR1 reads ENHRY; CDR2 reads SYGVKD. The CDR3 spells CATSTGASTDTQYF. CDR3 sequence (DNA): TGTGCCACCTCGACAGGGGCAAGCACAGATACGCAGTATTTT.

The chain carries TRBV5-6 and TRBJ1-3, with no clear D. The V and J ends lost 3 bases and 0 bases respectively, with 4 bases between them. CDR1 SGHDT and CDR2 YYEEEE come from the germline V gene. This CDR3 is 13 amino acids long. CDR3: CASSYSSGNTIYF. The CDR3 DNA sequence: TGTGCCAGCAGCTACAGCTCTGGAAACACCATATATTTT. Using reference TRBV5-6 and TRBJ1-3 for the parts outside the CDR3, the full variable domain is DAGVTQSPTHLIKTRGQQVTLRCSPKSGHDTVSWYQQALGQGPQFIFQYYEEEERQRGNFPDRFSGHQFPNYSSELNVNALLLGDSALYLCASSYSSGNTIYFGEGSWLTVV.

This chain joins TRBV5-1 and TRBJ2-3; D is possibly TRBD2 (6 bases). CDR1 and CDR2 from the germline V gene are SGHRS and YFSETQ. The CDR3 consists of 13 residues. The V and J ends lost 0 bases and 10 bases respectively, with 12 bases between them. The CDR3 nucleotides read TGCGCCAGCAGCTTGGCATCCGGGGAGGCGCAGTATTTT. This codes for CASSLASGEAQYF.

The sample holds many counts of this clone. The chain carries TRBV7-9 and TRBJ2-5; unclear D gene. Trimming pared 5 bases from V and 5 bases from J, leaving 15 bases between. The CDR3 has 14 amino acids. The germline gives CDR1 SEHNR, CDR2 FQNEAQ (reference sequence). The CDR3 DNA follows: TGTGCCAGCAGCGTGACGGGCCTTGGGGAGACCCAGTACTTC. Protein sequence: CASSVTGLGETQYF.

The rearrangement joins TRBV5-1 to TRBJ2-5; tentatively, D is TRBD2 (5 bases). This CDR3 region has 15 residues. V was trimmed by 0 bases and J by 5 bases, leaving 14 bases between them. CDR1 and CDR2 (germline): SGHRS, YFSETQ. CDR3 loop: CASSLGGLEAETQYF. The CDR3 DNA follows: TGCGCCAGCAGCTTGGGAGGGCTAGAGGCGGAGACCCAGTACTTC.